Following are 31 T cell receptor beta chains from one sample sequenced in a study of blood T cell repertoires in COVID-19. The method was immunoSEQ multiplex PCR; TCRdb's version includes in-frame clones alone and lacks a portion of them. The data contain around 250,000 clones, around 90% of them singletons. The material sequenced was PBMCs or T cells enriched from blood (not recorded which). Every receptor here comes from a human donor in a cohort exposed to, infected with or recovered from COVID-19 (not recorded which). The donor label of this sample is uncertain.

This chain links TRBV7-2 with TRBJ2-7; 7 bases are shared with TRBD1. The CDR3 contains 12 residues. The V and J ends lost 1 base and 6 bases, in that order; junction bases with no gene match: 0. Germline V gene sequence: CDR1 SGHTA, CDR2 FQGNSA. In nucleotides, the CDR3 is TGTGCCAGCAGCTTAGAGGGGGCCGAGCAGTACTTC. Encoded protein: CASSLEGAEQYF.

V and J are TRBV2 and TRBJ1-1; D is unresolved. Germline V gives CDR1 SNHLY, CDR2 FYNNEI. The CDR3 runs to 14 residues. V lost 4 bases and J lost 5, with 14 bases in between. In DNA, the CDR3 is TGTGCCAGCAGTGGAACATCCTCCCGAACTGAAGCTTTCTTT. Encoded protein: CASSGTSSRTEAFF. Using reference TRBV2 and TRBJ1-1 for the parts outside the CDR3, the full variable domain is EPEVTQTPSHQVTQMGQEVILRCVPISNHLYFYWYRQILGQKVEFLVSFYNNEISEKSEIFDDQFSVERPDGSNFTLKIRSTKLEDSAMYFCASSGTSSRTEAFFGQGTRLTVV.

The chain joins TRBV11-2 to TRBJ1-3; D ambiguous. Trimming took off 4 bases at V and 2 bases at J, with 12 bases between the two ends. The CDR3 has 15 amino acids. From germline, CDR1 is SGHAT and CDR2 FQNNGV. The CDR3 DNA follows: TGTGCCAGCAGCTCCGAGGCGGGTCCTGGAAACACCATATATTTT. Translation gives CASSSEAGPGNTIYF.

This rearrangement joins TRBV12-5 to TRBJ1-5; 9 bases line up with TRBD1. CDR1 and CDR2 (germline): LGHNT, FRNRAP. CDR3 length equals 18 residues. J gave up 3 bases and V 2 bases, and 11 bases lay outside the gene matches. CDR3 sequence reads: CASGLSDGRDRANQPQHF. The CDR3 DNA is TGTGCTAGTGGTTTGTCAGACGGGCGGGACAGGGCCAATCAGCCCCAGCATTTT.

This sequence joins TRBV7-9 and TRBJ1-1; TRBD1 matches at 8 bases. Germline V lookup: CDR1 SEHNR, CDR2 FQNEAQ (reference sequence). With 4 bases clipped from V and 1 base from J, the junction kept 5 bases outside the gene matches. The CDR3 extends over 15 amino acids. CDR3 DNA: TGTGCCAGCAGCTCACCCGGGACAGGGAACACTGAAGCTTTCTTT. Its translation: CASSSPGTGNTEAFF. Combining the CDR3 with reference TRBV7-9 and TRBJ1-1 gives the whole variable domain DTGVSQNPRHKITKRGQNVTFRCDPISEHNRLYWYRQTLGQGPEFLTYFQNEAQLEKSRLLSDRFSAERPKGSFSTLEIQRTEQGDSAMYLCASSSPGTGNTEAFFGQGTRLTVV.

This rearrangement joins TRBV6-5 to TRBJ1-6, with TRBD1 identical over 7 bases. The CDR3 covers 14 residues. Germline V gives CDR1 MNHEY, CDR2 SVGAGI. Trimming at V came to 6 bases and at J to 11 bases, leaving 10 bases not matched to a gene. CDR3 in DNA: TGTGCCAGCAGAAAAGGGGGCGCAGGGCCACCCCTCCACTTT. Its translation is CASRKGGAGPPLHF.

J is TRBJ2-7 and V is TRBV10-3; D may be TRBD2 (7 bases). Germline lookup yields CDR1 ENHRY and CDR2 SYGVKD. Trimming removed 6 bases from V and 3 bases from J, with 18 bases in between. CDR3 size: 15 residues. CDR3: CAISEPGGIVYEQYF. CDR3 nucleotides: TGTGCCATCAGCGAGCCGGGGGGCATCGTCTACGAGCAGTACTTC.

V gene TRBV11-2 combines with J gene TRBJ2-1; the match to TRBD1 covers 11 bases. Looked up from germline, CDR1 is SGHAT and CDR2 is FQNNGV. The V and J ends lost 5 bases and 5 bases, in that order; junction bases with no gene match: 5. CDR3 length: 15 residues. Written as DNA, the CDR3 is TGTGCCAGCAGCCGTGGACAGGGGGCGAACAATGAGCAGTTCTTC. Residues: CASSRGQGANNEQFF.

The chain links TRBV29-1 to TRBJ2-7; 7 bases fit TRBD1. With V trimmed by 2 bases and J by 5 bases, 6 bases remained unmatched. CDR1 is SQVTM, CDR2 ANQGSEA, per germline. CDR3 length: 13 amino acids. CDR3 protein: CSVEIDRVNEQYF. CDR3 bases: TGCAGCGTTGAAATAGACAGGGTCAACGAGCAGTACTTC.

The V gene is TRBV5-1, the J gene TRBJ1-2, with TRBD1 matching 8 bases. Per the germline V gene, CDR1 is SGHRS and CDR2 is YFSETQ. The junction had 5 bases not matched to a gene; V was cut back by 2 bases and J by 5 bases. This CDR3 comprises 14 residues. The CDR3 loop reads CASSLAGQEYGYTF. The CDR3 DNA is TGCGCCAGCAGCTTAGCGGGACAGGAGTATGGCTACACCTTC.

CDR3 sequence: CASRIGTGNTEAFF. CDR3 nucleotide sequence: TGCGCCAGCAGAATCGGTACAGGGAACACTGAAGCTTTCTTT. The chain carries TRBV4-1 and TRBJ1-1, with D perhaps TRBD1 (5 bases). Trimming pared 6 bases from V and 1 base from J, leaving 12 bases between. The CDR3 runs 14 residues. CDR1 is MGHRA and CDR2 is YSYEKL in the germline V gene.

V gene TRBV24-1 combines with J gene TRBJ2-3; 10 bases are a match to TRBD1. V gave up 2 bases and J gave up 5 bases; unmatched junction bases: 6. Germline loops: CDR1 KGHDR, CDR2 SFDVKD. The CDR3 has 16 amino acids. The chain's CDR3 is CATSDSTGGRGDTQYF. Written as DNA, the CDR3 is TGTGCCACCAGTGATTCGACAGGGGGCCGGGGAGATACGCAGTATTTT.

The genes are TRBV19 and TRBJ1-1, with D maybe TRBD1 (5 bases). V lost 8 bases and J 0 bases, leaving 25 bases between the germline ends. Germline V gene lookup returns CDR1 LNHDA and CDR2 SQIVND (reference sequence). The CDR3 contains 18 residues. CDR3 sequence: CASSQDSSALKMNTEAFF. Here the CDR3 DNA reads TGTGCCAGTTCACAAGACAGCTCGGCCCTCAAAATGAACACTGAAGCTTTCTTT.

V gene TRBV9 combines with J gene TRBJ2-7; TRBD1 matches 11 bases. The CDR3 runs 14 residues. J gave up 3 bases and V 4 bases, and 3 bases lay outside the gene matches. Germline V gene lookup returns CDR1 SGDLS and CDR2 YYNGEE. The CDR3 nucleotides are TGTGCCAGCAGCTCCGGGACAGGGGGCTACGAGCAGTACTTC. This codes for CASSSGTGGYEQYF.

This clone showed up just a few times. The chain is built from TRBV18 and TRBJ2-7; TRBD2 might be the D (7 bases). Trimming removed 3 bases from V and 1 base from J, with 22 bases in between. CDR1 is KGHSH and CDR2 is LQKENI in the germline V gene. CDR3 length: 18 amino acids. The CDR3 region has the DNA TGTGCCAGCTCACCGCCCCGGGTTCGGGGGGCGGTTTCCTACGAGCAGTACTTC. It is translated as CASSPPRVRGAVSYEQYF.

The table lists this clone with a count of one. V usage is TRBV7-8 and J usage is TRBJ1-1; the match to TRBD1 covers 8 bases. This CDR3 is 14 amino acids long. Germline V gene lookup returns CDR1 SGHVS and CDR2 FQNEAQ. V lost 5 bases, J lost 1 base, and 3 bases stayed unmatched. The CDR3: CASSRDRGNTEAFF. Written as DNA, the CDR3 is TGTGCCAGCAGCCGCGACAGGGGGAACACTGAAGCTTTCTTT.

The chain carries TRBV3-1 (or the pseudogene TRBV3-2) and TRBJ2-3; possible D gene TRBD1, 7 bases. This CDR3 is 15 amino acids long. The V gene lost 0 bases and the J gene lost 3 bases, with 10 bases spanning the gap. From germline, CDR1 is LGHDT and CDR2 YNNKEL (reference sequence). The CDR3 sequence: CASSQDRGETDTQYF. CDR3 DNA: TGTGCCAGCAGCCAAGACAGGGGGGAAACAGATACGCAGTATTTT.

V usage is TRBV28 and J usage is TRBJ1-5, with D uncertain. The length of the CDR3 is 12 residues. The germline V and J ends were trimmed by 9 bases and 7 bases, with 13 bases remaining between them. Germline-derived CDR1 and CDR2 are MDHEN and SYDVKM. The CDR3 DNA reads as TGTGCCAGTAAACCACTCGCGCAGCCCCAGCATTTT. This translates into CASKPLAQPQHF.

The CDR3 nucleotides are TGCGCCAGCAGCCCCGGGACAGGGAACACTGAAGCTTTCTTT. It encodes CASSPGTGNTEAFF. The genes are TRBV4-1 and TRBJ1-1, with 8 bases matching TRBD1. CDR3 length: 14 residues. Unmatched junction bases numbered 2, after V lost 4 bases and J lost 1 base. Germline V CDR1 and CDR2: MGHRA, YSYEKL.

V is TRBV21-1 and J is TRBJ1-2; the D call TRBD1 from the table was never checked on the DNA. TRBV21-1 is assigned pseudogene status. The CDR3 loop spans 13 amino acids. CDR3 region: CASSPRGNYGYTF. CDR3 sequence (DNA): TGTGCCAGCAGCCCCAGGGGGAACTATGGCTACACCTTC.

V usage is TRBV19 and J usage is TRBJ2-3; the D gene is possibly TRBD1 (6 bases). Deletions cut 5 bases from V and 4 bases from J, with 13 bases between. This CDR3 is 14 amino acids long. CDR1 and CDR2 (germline): LNHDA, SQIVND (reference sequence). The chain's CDR3 is CASSDSGHPDTQYF. CDR3 nucleotides: TGTGCCAGTAGTGACTCGGGACACCCAGATACGCAGTATTTT.

The V gene is TRBV19, the J gene TRBJ1-3; D uncertain. The V gene lost 6 bases and the J gene lost 0 bases, with 9 bases spanning the gap. CDR1 LNHDA and CDR2 SQIVND come from the germline V gene (reference sequence). This CDR3 spans 14 amino acids. The CDR3 is CASSPGSSGNTIYF. The CDR3 bases are TGTGCCAGTAGCCCCGGGAGCTCTGGAAACACCATATATTTT.

This clone was found once. This rearrangement joins TRBV3-1 (or the pseudogene TRBV3-2) to TRBJ1-4; D is unresolved. In germline, CDR1 is LGHDT, CDR2 YNNKEL (reference sequence). V lost 0 bases and J lost 7, with 6 bases in between. The CDR3 covers 13 residues. This CDR3 is CASSQEAGEKLFF. In DNA, the CDR3 is TGTGCCAGCAGCCAAGAAGCAGGTGAAAAACTGTTTTTT.

In its sample, this clone was seen a few times. The rearrangement links TRBV14 to TRBJ1-2; D not resolved. This CDR3 comprises 13 residues. Trimming shortened V by 3 bases and J by 7 bases, and 12 bases separated the two germline ends. Germline V CDR1 and CDR2: SGHDN, FVKESK. The CDR3 loop is CASSQLTTAGYTF. The CDR3 bases are TGTGCCAGCAGCCAGCTTACTACGGCTGGCTACACCTTC. The variable domain in full, with the rest retrieved from reference TRBV14 and TRBJ1-2, is EAGVTQFPSHSVIEKGQTVTLRCDPISGHDNLYWYRRVMGKEIKFLLHFVKESKQDESGMPNNRFLAERTGGTYSTLKVQPAELEDSGVYFCASSQLTTAGYTFGSGTRLTVV.

V and J are TRBV5-1 and TRBJ2-3, with 12 bases aligning to TRBD2. Germline CDR1 reads SGHRS; CDR2 reads YFSETQ. The CDR3 loop spans 16 amino acids. Unmatched junction bases numbered 5, after V lost 4 bases and J lost 2 bases. As DNA, the CDR3 is TGCGCCAGCAGCGGGCGGACTAGCGGGGTCACAGATACGCAGTATTTT. Its protein is CASSGRTSGVTDTQYF.

About this clone itself: The junction shows a germline mismatch at one end, possibly a read error. The chain joins TRBV18 to TRBJ2-3; possibly TRBD2 for D (5 bases). This CDR3 is built from 10 residues. Germline CDR1 reads KGHSH; CDR2 reads LQKENI. The CDR3 DNA reads TGTGCCAGCTCGGAGAGGGCCCCGATTTTT. Translation: CASSERAPIF.

With respect to this clone: The identical CDR3 is also encoded by other nucleotide sequences in the sample. V gene TRBV10-3 combines with J gene TRBJ2-3, with 13 positions matching TRBD2. With 4 bases clipped from V and 3 bases from J, the junction kept 1 base outside the gene matches. This CDR3 contains 15 residues. CDR1 is ENHRY and CDR2 is SYGVKD in the germline V gene. This chain's CDR3 is CAISGLAGGTDTQYF. The CDR3 nucleotides are TGTGCCATCAGTGGACTAGCGGGGGGTACAGATACGCAGTATTTT.

The rearrangement links TRBV6-5 to TRBJ1-4; D may be TRBD1 (6 bases). The CDR3 sequence is 15 residues long. Germline lookup yields CDR1 MNHEY and CDR2 SVGAGI. V lost 7 bases and J 2 bases, leaving 14 bases between the germline ends. The CDR3 region has the DNA TGTGCCAGCATTCCTGCACAGGGCACTAATGAAAAACTGTTTTTT. This translates into CASIPAQGTNEKLFF.

V gene TRBV12-3 or TRBV12-4 combines with J gene TRBJ1-2; 7 bases match TRBD1. Trimming removed 4 bases from V and 4 bases from J; junction bases left unmatched: 3. CDR3 length equals 13 residues. The chain's CDR3 is CASSYRDSYGYTF. CDR3 nucleotide sequence: TGTGCCAGCAGTTACCGGGACAGCTATGGCTACACCTTC.

As to this clone: Other DNA sequences in this specimen translate into the identical CDR3. The chain has TRBV5-1 and TRBJ1-2; D is ambiguous. The CDR3 spans 13 residues. The V and J ends lost 0 bases and 2 bases respectively, with 5 bases between them. The germline gives CDR1 SGHRS, CDR2 YFSETQ. This CDR3 is CASSLAGNYGYTF. The CDR3 DNA follows: TGCGCCAGCAGCTTGGCCGGGAACTATGGCTACACCTTC.

The V gene is TRBV19, the J gene TRBJ2-1, with TRBD1 as a possible D gene (5 bases). Germline CDR1 reads LNHDA; CDR2 reads SQIVND (reference sequence). The CDR3 covers 15 residues. Trimming took 4 bases from V and 7 from J, leaving 17 bases between them. The chain's CDR3 is CASSTRSGATNEQFF. In DNA form, the CDR3 reads TGTGCCAGTAGTACCCGTAGTGGGGCTACGAATGAGCAGTTCTTC.